This T cell receptor (beta chain) came from a study of blood T cell repertoires in COVID-19. How the authors handled the data: Amplification from reference gene primers served as the basis for estimated nucleated cell counts. TCRdb's copy holds only in-frame clones and misses some; the assay was immunoSEQ multiplex PCR. V and J calls and clone size come straight from that table; D and trimming were deduced from the DNA. The table shows 350,000 to 400,000 clones, with just over 90% occurring only once. V dropped 4 bases and J dropped 5 bases, with 11 bases sitting between them. Germline V lookup: CDR1 SQVTM, CDR2 ANQGSEA. The CDR3 sequence is 12 residues long. Ages ranged from roughly 18 to 100 years, with residence in about 23 US areas. Cohort placement rested on clinical history that participants reported themselves. A case of COVID-19 had been met by exposed participants within 2 weeks before study entry.

This clone was counted a single time. The chain carries TRBV29-1 and TRBJ2-5; D is uncertain. Material for sequencing was PBMCs or T cells enriched from blood (not recorded which). The sequence derives from a woman in her 40s who had been exposed to COVID-19. CDR3 in DNA: TGCAGCGTTGTACCCGTCGGGGAGACCCAGTACTTC. Translated, it gives CSVVPVGETQYF.